This T cell receptor (beta chain) was captured by sequencing in a study of blood T cells in healthy people across ages. Together with a sample-barcoded 5' primer, a J-beta primer mix was included in a second PCR lasting roughly 6 to 12 cycles. TCRdb redid the calling of the 5' RACE reads with MiXCR, one entry per CDR3 protein. There are around 2 million distinct CDR3 sequences in the sample; approximately 39% occur only once, and 20% to 25% lies in the top ten. The CDR3 runs 13 residues. Unmatched junction bases numbered 3, after V lost 7 bases and J lost 5 bases. The germline CDR1 and CDR2 sequences are MNHNY and SVGAGI (reference sequence). Notes on the study in general: Long-lived donors exceeded aged donors in naive CD4+ cells and diversity.

This clonotype was detected only a few times. What it binds is not known. Material for sequencing was blood. This clonotype originated in a human donor in good health. The V gene is TRBV6-6, the J gene TRBJ1-1; 11 nucleotides agree with TRBD1. CDR3 amino acids: CASKWDRGTEAFF. The CDR3 DNA sequence: TGTGCCAGCAAATGGGACAGGGGGACTGAAGCTTTCTTT.